This TCR beta chain was recorded in a study of control samples from healthy donors and cancer patients. Assay used: immunoSEQ multiplex PCR; TCRdb lists only in-frame clones, some missing. The data show 100,000 to 150,000 clones, 70% to 90% seen once. The receptor comes from a man over 45 in good health. The sample comprised blood.

The CDR3 bases are TGCAGCGTTGCTCTGGGACAGGCCTCCTACGAGCAGTACTTC. Encoded protein: CSVALGQASYEQYF. The V gene is TRBV29-1, the J gene TRBJ2-7; 8 nucleotides align to TRBD1. The germline V gene encodes CDR1 SQVTM and CDR2 ANQGSEA. After removal of 4 bases from V and 0 bases from J, the junction contained 5 bases not matched to a gene. This CDR3 is 14 amino acids long.